Listed below are T cell receptor beta chains from one sample, sequenced in a study of T cell repertoires in cytomegalovirus infection. MiXCR was run by TCRdb on the reads, yielding one entry per CDR3 protein. The sample has hundreds of thousands of distinct CDR3 sequences, 30% to 35% seen once. Their antigens remain unidentified. This material consisted of cultured PBMCs, taken from culture after CMV antigen stimulation. Every receptor here comes from a human donor in good health (CMV status not recorded). Some clones in this sample may be carry-over from other donors' samples. Each CDR3 is given with its conserved first and last residue. D genes are given only for firm matches. The size entry is marked missing in some rows and otherwise reads once, few, many or a size class.

clone_size: -
v_call: TRBV20-1
cdr3_length: 17
d_call: TRBD1
j_call: TRBJ2-3
cdr3_aa: CSARDQDRGVSTDTQYF
cdr3_nt: TGCAGTGCTAGAGATCAGGACAGGGGCGTTAGCACAGATACGCAGTATTTT

clone_size: few
v_call: TRBV4-1
cdr3_length: 17
d_call: -
j_call: TRBJ2-1
cdr3_aa: CASSQASARSSYNEQFF
cdr3_nt: TGCGCCAGCAGCCAAGCTTCTGCCAGAAGCTCCTACAATGAGCAGTTCTTC

clone_size: -
v_call: TRBV7-9
cdr3_length: 16
d_call: -
j_call: TRBJ2-2
cdr3_aa: CASSSPSGSHTGELFF
cdr3_nt: TGTGCCAGCAGCTCCCCCTCAGGGTCCCACACCGGGGAGCTGTTTTTT

clone_size: many
v_call: TRBV7-2
cdr3_length: 13
d_call: -
j_call: TRBJ1-2
cdr3_aa: CASSSDKGGGYTF
cdr3_nt: TGTGCCAGCAGTTCGGACAAGGGAGGAGGCTACACCTTC

clone_size: -
v_call: TRBV19
cdr3_length: 17
d_call: -
j_call: TRBJ1-5
cdr3_aa: CASSIAQGGESNQPQHF
cdr3_nt: TGTGCCAGTAGTATAGCACAGGGAGGGGAAAGCAATCAGCCCCAGCATTTT

clone_size: -
v_call: TRBV10-3
cdr3_length: 15
d_call: TRBD1
j_call: TRBJ2-2
cdr3_aa: CATSSQGAPTGELFF
cdr3_nt: TGTGCCACCTCCTCCCAGGGGGCGCCCACCGGGGAGCTGTTTTTT

clone_size: many
v_call: TRBV7-9
cdr3_length: 13
d_call: -
j_call: TRBJ2-5
cdr3_aa: CASSFAPGETQYF
cdr3_nt: TGTGCCAGCAGCTTCGCACCCGGGGAGACCCAGTACTTC

clone_size: many
v_call: TRBV7-8
cdr3_length: 13
d_call: -
j_call: TRBJ2-5
cdr3_aa: CASSFTRRETQYF
cdr3_nt: TGTGCCAGCAGCTTTACGAGAAGAGAGACCCAGTACTTC

clone_size: -
v_call: TRBV4-1
cdr3_length: 16
d_call: -
j_call: TRBJ2-2
cdr3_aa: CASSSRWGSSTGELFF
cdr3_nt: TGCGCCAGCAGCTCAAGATGGGGATCCAGCACCGGGGAGCTGTTTTTT

clone_size: -
v_call: TRBV7-8
cdr3_length: 14
d_call: TRBD1
j_call: TRBJ1-2
cdr3_aa: CASSLRWDRGGYTF
cdr3_nt: TGTGCCAGCAGCCTCCGATGGGACAGGGGCGGCTACACCTTC

clone_size: -
v_call: TRBV10-3
cdr3_length: 11
d_call: TRBD1
j_call: TRBJ1-1
cdr3_aa: CAIRVGQEAFF
cdr3_nt: TGTGCCATCAGGGTGGGACAGGAAGCTTTCTTT

clone_size: few
v_call: TRBV7-2
cdr3_length: 12
d_call: -
j_call: TRBJ2-7
cdr3_aa: CASRAGAYEQYF
cdr3_nt: TGTGCCAGCAGGGCTGGGGCCTACGAGCAGTACTTC

clone_size: -
v_call: TRBV12-5
cdr3_length: 15
d_call: -
j_call: TRBJ2-7
cdr3_aa: CASGLAGPGAYEQYF
cdr3_nt: TGTGCTAGTGGTTTGGCCGGACCGGGAGCCTACGAGCAGTACTTC

clone_size: many
v_call: TRBV12-3/TRBV12-4
cdr3_length: 12
d_call: -
j_call: TRBJ2-5
cdr3_aa: CASSRREETQYF
cdr3_nt: TGTGCCAGCAGCCGCAGGGAAGAGACCCAGTACTTC

clone_size: -
v_call: TRBV20-1
cdr3_length: 12
d_call: -
j_call: TRBJ1-5
cdr3_aa: CSANLLGQPQHF
cdr3_nt: TGCAGTGCTAATCTGCTCGGCCAGCCCCAGCATTTT

clone_size: few
v_call: TRBV29-1
cdr3_length: 13
d_call: TRBD1
j_call: TRBJ2-1
cdr3_aa: CSAPTGERGEQFF
cdr3_nt: TGCAGCGCCCCGACAGGGGAAAGGGGTGAGCAGTTCTTC

clone_size: few
v_call: TRBV20-1
cdr3_length: 14
d_call: -
j_call: TRBJ1-1
cdr3_aa: CSAKLQGLNTEAFF
cdr3_nt: TGCAGTGCTAAATTACAGGGACTTAACACTGAAGCTTTCTTT

clone_size: -
v_call: TRBV10-3
cdr3_length: 12
d_call: -
j_call: TRBJ2-1
cdr3_aa: CAISERPNEQFF
cdr3_nt: TGTGCCATCAGTGAACGCCCCAATGAGCAGTTCTTC

clone_size: few
v_call: TRBV12-5
cdr3_length: 16
d_call: -
j_call: TRBJ2-2
cdr3_aa: CASGLTLGGLTGELFF
cdr3_nt: TGTGCTAGTGGTTTGACCCTCGGGGGGCTCACCGGGGAGCTGTTTTTT

clone_size: few
v_call: TRBV4-3
cdr3_length: 16
d_call: -
j_call: TRBJ1-4
cdr3_aa: CASSQDSGAATGKLFF
cdr3_nt: TGCGCCAGCAGCCAAGATTCGGGGGCGGCAACAGGAAAACTGTTTTTT

clone_size: once
v_call: TRBV12-3/TRBV12-4
cdr3_length: 15
d_call: TRBD1
j_call: TRBJ2-3
cdr3_aa: CASSLGTGVPAEQYF
cdr3_nt: TGTGCCAGCAGTTTAGGGACAGGGGTACCGGCGGAGCAGTATTTT

clone_size: -
v_call: TRBV20-1
cdr3_length: 13
d_call: -
j_call: TRBJ2-7
cdr3_aa: CSAVGEGVYEQYF
cdr3_nt: TGCAGTGCTGTAGGGGAGGGGGTCTACGAGCAGTACTTC

clone_size: few
v_call: TRBV6-5
cdr3_length: 17
d_call: -
j_call: TRBJ1-2
cdr3_aa: CASSYYPVQIRIYGYTF
cdr3_nt: TGTGCCAGCAGTTATTACCCGGTCCAAATACGGATCTATGGCTACACCTTC

clone_size: -
v_call: TRBV7-2
cdr3_length: 15
d_call: TRBD1
j_call: TRBJ2-2
cdr3_aa: CASSSTGASTGELFF
cdr3_nt: TGTGCCAGCAGCTCGACAGGGGCCAGCACCGGGGAGCTGTTTTTT

clone_size: -
v_call: TRBV25-1
cdr3_length: 14
d_call: -
j_call: TRBJ1-4
cdr3_aa: CASSERGWGEKLFF
cdr3_nt: TGTGCCAGCAGTGAAAGGGGCTGGGGGGAAAAACTGTTTTTT

clone_size: -
v_call: TRBV12-3/TRBV12-4
cdr3_length: 15
d_call: -
j_call: TRBJ2-2
cdr3_aa: CASSFLDIGTGELFF
cdr3_nt: TGTGCCAGCAGTTTTTTGGACATTGGCACCGGGGAGCTGTTTTTT

clone_size: -
v_call: TRBV11-3
cdr3_length: 14
d_call: TRBD2
j_call: TRBJ2-2
cdr3_aa: CASSFSSGGGELFF
cdr3_nt: TGTGCCAGCAGCTTCTCTAGCGGGGGCGGGGAGCTGTTTTTT

clone_size: few
v_call: TRBV10-3
cdr3_length: 18
d_call: -
j_call: TRBJ2-2
cdr3_aa: CAISESEPTASGTGELFF
cdr3_nt: TGTGCCATCAGTGAGTCGGAACCTACCGCCTCGGGCACCGGGGAGCTGTTTTTT

clone_size: few
v_call: TRBV6-6
cdr3_length: 15
d_call: -
j_call: TRBJ2-3
cdr3_aa: CASSFGGYGTDTQYF
cdr3_nt: TGTGCCAGCAGTTTCGGAGGGTATGGCACAGATACGCAGTATTTT

clone_size: -
v_call: TRBV19
cdr3_length: 14
d_call: -
j_call: TRBJ1-6
cdr3_aa: CASSMGLLTSPLHF
cdr3_nt: TGTGCCAGTAGTATGGGGCTACTAACTTCACCCCTCCACTTT

clone_size: -
v_call: TRBV11-3
cdr3_length: 15
d_call: -
j_call: TRBJ1-1
cdr3_aa: CASSRGVLDSTEAFF
cdr3_nt: TGTGCCAGCAGCCGAGGAGTTTTGGACAGCACTGAAGCTTTCTTT

clone_size: few
v_call: TRBV11-2
cdr3_length: 13
d_call: -
j_call: TRBJ1-2
cdr3_aa: CASTVREGHGYTF
cdr3_nt: TGTGCCAGCACCGTAAGAGAGGGCCATGGCTACACCTTC

clone_size: few
v_call: TRBV6-5
cdr3_length: 13
d_call: -
j_call: TRBJ1-5
cdr3_aa: CASSRAESQPQHF
cdr3_nt: TGTGCCAGCAGTAGGGCGGAGAGTCAGCCCCAGCATTTT

clone_size: few
v_call: TRBV11-2
cdr3_length: 16
d_call: -
j_call: TRBJ1-2
cdr3_aa: CASSLVGSGLLGGYTF
cdr3_nt: TGTGCCAGCAGCTTAGTGGGTTCCGGCCTCTTAGGTGGCTACACCTTC

clone_size: once
v_call: TRBV20-1
cdr3_length: 14
d_call: TRBD2
j_call: TRBJ2-1
cdr3_aa: CSARLAGERNEQFF
cdr3_nt: TGCAGTGCTCGCCTAGCGGGAGAAAGGAATGAGCAGTTCTTC

clone_size: -
v_call: TRBV6-1
cdr3_length: 16
d_call: -
j_call: TRBJ2-3
cdr3_aa: CASSAARGLPTDTQYF
cdr3_nt: TGTGCCAGCAGTGCCGCCCGGGGGCTACCCACAGATACGCAGTATTTT

clone_size: many
v_call: TRBV7-2
cdr3_length: 13
d_call: -
j_call: TRBJ2-1
cdr3_aa: CASSLRIQGRQFF
cdr3_nt: TGTGCCAGCAGCTTAAGAATACAGGGAAGGCAGTTCTTC

clone_size: -
v_call: TRBV7-9
cdr3_length: 15
d_call: -
j_call: TRBJ1-1
cdr3_aa: CASSLAGIPVAEAFF
cdr3_nt: TGTGCCAGCAGCTTAGCGGGGATCCCCGTGGCTGAAGCTTTCTTT

clone_size: -
v_call: TRBV15
cdr3_length: 15
d_call: -
j_call: TRBJ1-6
cdr3_aa: CATSGGTLDNSPLHF
cdr3_nt: TGTGCCACCAGCGGGGGGACTCTAGATAATTCACCCCTCCACTTT

clone_size: -
v_call: TRBV7-2
cdr3_length: 14
d_call: -
j_call: TRBJ2-1
cdr3_aa: CASSFTGIYNEQFF
cdr3_nt: TGTGCCAGCAGCTTTACAGGGATCTACAATGAGCAGTTCTTC

clone_size: -
v_call: TRBV10-2
cdr3_length: 16
d_call: TRBD1
j_call: TRBJ2-7
cdr3_aa: CASSEKGTGGFYEQYF
cdr3_nt: TGCGCCAGCAGTGAGAAAGGGACAGGGGGGTTCTACGAGCAGTACTTC

clone_size: -
v_call: TRBV27
cdr3_length: 13
d_call: -
j_call: TRBJ2-5
cdr3_aa: CASSITGQETQYF
cdr3_nt: TGTGCCAGCAGTATAACAGGGCAAGAGACCCAGTACTTC

clone_size: -
v_call: TRBV20-1
cdr3_length: 13
d_call: TRBD2
j_call: TRBJ2-3
cdr3_aa: CSASSGGDDTQYF
cdr3_nt: TGCAGTGCTAGTTCGGGGGGGGACGATACGCAGTATTTT

clone_size: few
v_call: TRBV7-2
cdr3_length: 15
d_call: -
j_call: TRBJ1-5
cdr3_aa: CASSLGFRGNQPQHF
cdr3_nt: TGTGCCAGCAGCTTAGGTTTCAGGGGCAATCAGCCCCAGCATTTT

clone_size: once
v_call: TRBV19
cdr3_length: 15
d_call: TRBD2
j_call: TRBJ2-1
cdr3_aa: CASSERLAGVYEQFF
cdr3_nt: TGTGCCAGTAGTGAAAGACTAGCGGGAGTCTATGAGCAGTTCTTC

clone_size: few
v_call: TRBV15
cdr3_length: 15
d_call: -
j_call: TRBJ2-5
cdr3_aa: CATSRDFEVQETQYF
cdr3_nt: TGTGCCACCAGCAGAGATTTTGAGGTGCAAGAGACCCAGTACTTC

clone_size: -
v_call: TRBV11-2
cdr3_length: 19
d_call: TRBD1
j_call: TRBJ2-6
cdr3_aa: CASSSPRDRGARGANVLTF
cdr3_nt: TGTGCCAGCAGCTCACCCCGGGACAGGGGTGCTAGGGGGGCCAACGTCCTGACTTTC

clone_size: few
v_call: TRBV7-2
cdr3_length: 18
d_call: -
j_call: TRBJ2-7
cdr3_aa: CASSLGGIWRDTNYEQYF
cdr3_nt: TGTGCCAGCAGCCTGGGGGGGATATGGCGGGACACTAACTACGAGCAGTACTTC

clone_size: many
v_call: TRBV4-1
cdr3_length: 15
d_call: TRBD2
j_call: TRBJ2-1
cdr3_aa: CASSPRLAGVNEQFF
cdr3_nt: TGTGCCAGCAGCCCCCGACTAGCGGGAGTTAATGAGCAGTTCTTC

clone_size: -
v_call: TRBV7-2
cdr3_length: 11
d_call: -
j_call: TRBJ2-3
cdr3_aa: CASSLGGLQYF
cdr3_nt: TGTGCCAGCAGCTTAGGGGGACTCCAGTATTTT

clone_size: many
v_call: TRBV7-8
cdr3_length: 14
d_call: -
j_call: TRBJ2-7
cdr3_aa: CASSLETASYEQYF
cdr3_nt: TGTGCCAGCAGCTTAGAAACGGCCTCCTACGAGCAGTACTTC

clone_size: few
v_call: TRBV28
cdr3_length: 13
d_call: -
j_call: TRBJ2-7
cdr3_aa: CASREGLPYEQYF
cdr3_nt: TGTGCCAGCAGGGAAGGACTCCCCTACGAGCAGTACTTC

clone_size: many
v_call: TRBV7-8
cdr3_length: 14
d_call: -
j_call: TRBJ1-5
cdr3_aa: CASSLGTRDQPQHF
cdr3_nt: TGTGCCAGCAGCCTAGGGACACGGGATCAGCCCCAGCATTTT